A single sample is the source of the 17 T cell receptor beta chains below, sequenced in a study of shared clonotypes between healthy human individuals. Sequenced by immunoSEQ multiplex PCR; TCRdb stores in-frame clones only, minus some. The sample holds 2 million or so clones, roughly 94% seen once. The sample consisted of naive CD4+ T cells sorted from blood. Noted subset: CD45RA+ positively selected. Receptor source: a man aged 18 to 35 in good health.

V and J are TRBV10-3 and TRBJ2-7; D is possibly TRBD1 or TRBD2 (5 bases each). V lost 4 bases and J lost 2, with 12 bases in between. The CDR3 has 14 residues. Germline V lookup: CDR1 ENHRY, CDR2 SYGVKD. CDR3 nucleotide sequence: TGTGCCATCAGTGTCGGGACGGTTACCTACGAGCAGTACTTC. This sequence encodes CAISVGTVTYEQYF.

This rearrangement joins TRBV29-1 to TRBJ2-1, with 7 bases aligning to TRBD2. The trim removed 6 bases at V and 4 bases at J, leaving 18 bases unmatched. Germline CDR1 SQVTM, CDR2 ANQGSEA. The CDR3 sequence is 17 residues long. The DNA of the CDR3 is TGCAGCGTCCCGACCGGGACTACCTTTCCAGTTTACAATGAGCAGTTCTTC. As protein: CSVPTGTTFPVYNEQFF.

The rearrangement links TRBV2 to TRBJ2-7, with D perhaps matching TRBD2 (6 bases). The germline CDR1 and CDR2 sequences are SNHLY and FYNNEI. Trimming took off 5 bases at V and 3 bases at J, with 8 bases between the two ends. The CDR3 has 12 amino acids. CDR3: CASSPGVYEQYF. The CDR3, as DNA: TGTGCCAGCAGTCCGGGGGTCTACGAGCAGTACTTC.

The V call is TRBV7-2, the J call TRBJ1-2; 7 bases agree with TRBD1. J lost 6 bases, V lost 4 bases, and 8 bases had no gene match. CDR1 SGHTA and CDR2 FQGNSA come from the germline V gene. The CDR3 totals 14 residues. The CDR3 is CASSYTGVGHGYTF. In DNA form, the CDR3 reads TGTGCCAGCAGCTATACAGGGGTAGGGCATGGCTACACCTTC.

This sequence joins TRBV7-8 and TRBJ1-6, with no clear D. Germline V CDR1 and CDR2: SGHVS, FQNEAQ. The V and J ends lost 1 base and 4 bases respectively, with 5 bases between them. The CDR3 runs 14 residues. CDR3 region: CASSLEGYNSPLHF. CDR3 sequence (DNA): TGTGCCAGCAGCTTAGAAGGATATAATTCACCCCTCCACTTT.

CDR3 sequence reads: CASIRDPGNTEAFF. The CDR3 coding sequence is TGCGCCAGCATCAGAGACCCCGGAAATACTGAAGCTTTCTTT. This chain joins TRBV5-1 and TRBJ1-1, with D unresolved. The CDR3 consists of 14 residues. Germline V gene sequence: CDR1 SGHRS, CDR2 YFSETQ. The ends were cut back, 6 bases at V and 5 bases at J, with 17 bases in the middle.

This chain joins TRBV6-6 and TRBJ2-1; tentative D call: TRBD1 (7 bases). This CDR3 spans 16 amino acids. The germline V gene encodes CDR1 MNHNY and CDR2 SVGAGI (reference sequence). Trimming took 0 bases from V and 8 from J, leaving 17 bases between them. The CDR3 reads CASSYSRDSVEYEQFF. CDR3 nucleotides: TGTGCCAGCAGTTACTCGCGGGACAGCGTCGAGTATGAGCAGTTCTTC.

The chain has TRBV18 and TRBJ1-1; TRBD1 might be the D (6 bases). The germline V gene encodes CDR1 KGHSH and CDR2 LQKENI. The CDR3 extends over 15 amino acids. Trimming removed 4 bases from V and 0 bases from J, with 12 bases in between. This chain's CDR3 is CASSLYGQLNTEAFF. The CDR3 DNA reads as TGTGCCAGCTCACTCTATGGACAGTTGAACACTGAAGCTTTCTTT.

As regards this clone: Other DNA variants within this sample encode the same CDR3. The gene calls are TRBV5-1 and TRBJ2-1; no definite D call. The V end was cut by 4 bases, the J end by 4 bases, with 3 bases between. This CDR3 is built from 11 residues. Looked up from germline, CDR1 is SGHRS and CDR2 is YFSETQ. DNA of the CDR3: TGCGCCAGCAGCGAATACAATGAGCAGTTCTTC. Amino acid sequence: CASSEYNEQFF.

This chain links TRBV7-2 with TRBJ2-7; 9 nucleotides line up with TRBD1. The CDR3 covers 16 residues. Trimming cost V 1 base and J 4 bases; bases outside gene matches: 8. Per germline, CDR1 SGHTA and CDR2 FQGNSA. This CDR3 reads CASSLVRGQGNYEQYF. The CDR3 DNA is TGTGCCAGCAGCTTAGTGCGAGGACAGGGGAATTACGAGCAGTACTTC.

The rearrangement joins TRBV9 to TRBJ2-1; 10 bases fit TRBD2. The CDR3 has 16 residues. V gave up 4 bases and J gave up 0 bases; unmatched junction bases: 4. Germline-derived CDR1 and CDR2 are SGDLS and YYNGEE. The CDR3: CASSPLAGGSYNEQFF. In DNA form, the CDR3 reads TGTGCCAGCAGCCCATTAGCGGGAGGCTCCTACAATGAGCAGTTCTTC.

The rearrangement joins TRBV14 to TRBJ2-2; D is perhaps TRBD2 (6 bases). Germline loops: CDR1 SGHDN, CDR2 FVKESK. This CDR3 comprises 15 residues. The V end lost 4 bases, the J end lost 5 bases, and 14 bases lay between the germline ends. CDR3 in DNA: TGTGCCAGCAGCCGGCGGTACAGCGGGACCGGGGAGCTGTTTTTT. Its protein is CASSRRYSGTGELFF.

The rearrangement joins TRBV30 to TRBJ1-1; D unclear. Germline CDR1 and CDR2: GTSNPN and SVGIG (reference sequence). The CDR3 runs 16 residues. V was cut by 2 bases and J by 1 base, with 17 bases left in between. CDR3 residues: CAWSLGAKVRNTEAFF. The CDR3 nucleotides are TGTGCCTGGAGTTTAGGCGCGAAGGTTAGGAACACTGAAGCTTTCTTT.

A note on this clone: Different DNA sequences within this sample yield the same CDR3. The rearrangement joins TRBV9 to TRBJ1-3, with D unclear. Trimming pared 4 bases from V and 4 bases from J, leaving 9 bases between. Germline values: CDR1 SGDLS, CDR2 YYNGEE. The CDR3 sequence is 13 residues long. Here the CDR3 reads CASSPSGGNTIYF. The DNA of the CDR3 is TGTGCCAGCAGCCCTAGTGGGGGAAACACCATATATTTT.

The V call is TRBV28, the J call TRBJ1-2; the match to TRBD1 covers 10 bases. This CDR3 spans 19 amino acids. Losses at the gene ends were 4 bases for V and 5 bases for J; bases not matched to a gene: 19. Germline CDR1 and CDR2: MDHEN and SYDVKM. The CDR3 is CASSSPAGTGDLMIYGYTF. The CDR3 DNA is TGTGCCAGCAGTTCACCCGCCGGGACAGGGGACCTCATGATATATGGCTACACCTTC.

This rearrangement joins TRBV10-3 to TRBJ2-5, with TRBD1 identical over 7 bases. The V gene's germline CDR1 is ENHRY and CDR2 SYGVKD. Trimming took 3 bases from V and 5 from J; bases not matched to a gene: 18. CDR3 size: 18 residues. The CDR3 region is CAISDPRPGGMMVETQYF. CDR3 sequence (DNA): TGTGCCATCAGTGACCCTCGGCCAGGGGGTATGATGGTGGAGACCCAGTACTTC.

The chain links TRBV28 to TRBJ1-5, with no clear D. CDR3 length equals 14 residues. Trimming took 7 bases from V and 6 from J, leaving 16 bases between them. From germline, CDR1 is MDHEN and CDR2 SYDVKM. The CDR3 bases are TGTGCCAGCAAAAAAGGAGGGAGTGGTCAGCCCCAGCATTTT. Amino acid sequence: CASKKGGSGQPQHF.